The clone carrying this T cell receptor (beta chain) has at least ten counts. As yet, its antigen is unknown. The data belong to a study of T cell repertoires in cytomegalovirus infection. Broader study findings: Within the response measured ex vivo, HLA-C-restricted CMV-specific TCR beta clonotypes were dominant.

In TCRdb, the reads were re-called with MiXCR into one record per CDR3 protein. This sample has a few hundred thousand distinct CDR3 sequences, with roughly 15% found just once. V trimming: 8 bases; J trimming: 2 bases; junction bases outside the gene matches: 2. This CDR3 has 14 amino acids. The germline gives CDR1 MDHEN, CDR2 SYDVKM. The chain carries TRBV28 and TRBJ2-3; TRBD1 matches at 12 bases. This receptor was identified in a human donor in good health (CMV status not recorded). Some clones in this sample may be carry-over from other donors' samples. The specimen was PBMCs. The CDR3 loop is CASGGQGATDTQYF. CDR3 nucleotide sequence: TGTGCCAGCGGGGGACAGGGGGCCACAGATACGCAGTATTTT.